This T cell receptor (beta chain) was profiled in a study of blood T cell repertoires in COVID-19. The data were produced by immunoSEQ multiplex PCR, yet TCRdb's version contains in-frame clones alone and is incomplete. This sample has around 150,000 clones, with 65% to 90% found just once. The germline V and J ends were trimmed by 3 bases and 5 bases, with 10 bases remaining between them. Germline V lookup: CDR1 MGHDK, CDR2 SYGVNS. This CDR3 region has 13 residues. The V call is TRBV25-1, the J call TRBJ1-2, with D tentatively TRBD1 (5 bases). The sequence derives from a woman aged 55-70 years with active or convalescent COVID-19. Sequencing was done on a sample of peripheral blood. Written as DNA, the CDR3 is TGTGCCAGCAGTGACCCGGGGGGATATGGCTACACCTTC. Its translation is CASSDPGGYGYTF.